The rows below give T cell receptor beta chains drawn from one sample of a study of blood T cell repertoires in COVID-19. The protocol was immunoSEQ multiplex PCR, while the TCRdb copy is restricted to in-frame clones and leaves out a portion. This sample carries around 46,000 clones, roughly 86% of them seen once, and the ten largest clones take less than 6.5%. The sample consisted of peripheral blood. All receptors derive from a man aged 35 to 55 with active COVID-19. Both conserved end residues are part of each CDR3. A D gene is named only where the DNA matches it firmly. Clone size is stated in some rows and not others, as once, few, many or a class when expanded.

TRBV6-2/TRBV6-3	TRBD2	-	TRBJ2-1	CASSLRGVSYNEQFF	TGTGCCAGCAGCCTCCGGGGGGTCTCCTACAATGAGCAGTTCTTC
TRBV14	-	-	TRBJ2-1	CASSQGAIKQFF	TGTGCCAGCAGCCAAGGGGCAATAAAGCAGTTCTTC
TRBV7-9	TRBD2	-	TRBJ2-7	CASSFPSLAGEYEQYF	TGTGCCAGCAGCTTCCCTTCACTAGCGGGAGAGTACGAGCAGTACTTC
TRBV5-8	-	-	TRBJ1-1	CASSPRGAFF	TGTGCCAGCAGCCCCCGGGGAGCTTTCTTT
TRBV15	TRBD1	once	TRBJ2-7	CATSRVGSAGQGRSYEQYF	TGTGCCACCAGCAGAGTAGGCTCGGCGGGACAGGGGCGCTCCTACGAGCAGTACTTC
TRBV5-1	TRBD1	-	TRBJ2-2	CASSWGQRLRSGELFF	TGCGCCAGCAGCTGGGGACAGCGCCTCAGGTCCGGGGAGCTGTTTTTT
TRBV28	-	few	TRBJ1-2	CASRRGGPTYGYTF	TGTGCCAGCCGCCGCGGGGGCCCCACCTATGGCTACACCTTC
TRBV5-8	-	-	TRBJ1-2	CASSFRNNYGYTF	TGTGCCAGCAGTTTCAGAAATAACTATGGCTACACCTTC
TRBV7-3	-	-	TRBJ2-2	CASSQTPGGELFF	TGTGCCAGCAGCCAAACCCCCGGTGGGGAGCTGTTTTTT
TRBV27	-	-	TRBJ2-2	CASSRYTGELFF	TGTGCCAGCAGTCGTTACACCGGGGAGCTGTTTTTT
TRBV7-3	-	-	TRBJ2-2	CASSLSGGWNTGELFF	TGTGCCAGCAGCTTAAGTGGAGGGTGGAACACCGGGGAGCTGTTTTTT
TRBV6-6	-	-	TRBJ1-3	CASRPAGGLTGNTIYF	TGTGCCAGCAGACCGGCCGGAGGTTTAACCGGAAACACCATATATTTT
TRBV28	TRBD1	-	TRBJ1-1	CASRRQGLNTEAFF	TGTGCCAGCCGCCGACAGGGGTTGAACACTGAAGCTTTCTTT
TRBV6-2/TRBV6-3	-	-	TRBJ1-3	CASSWTASGNTIYF	TGTGCCAGCAGTTGGACAGCCTCTGGAAACACCATATATTTT
TRBV7-9	TRBD1	-	TRBJ1-4	CASSPAAGGGGVPEKLFF	TGTGCCAGCAGCCCAGCGGCAGGGGGCGGTGGGGTGCCTGAAAAACTGTTTTTT
TRBV12-5	TRBD1	-	TRBJ2-3	CASGLVSDRGPNPTVTQYF	TGTGCTAGTGGTTTGGTAAGTGACAGGGGTCCCAACCCTACCGTCACGCAGTATTTT
TRBV7-6	TRBD1	-	TRBJ2-5	CASSLVRNTGGRQTQYF	TGTGCCAGCAGCTTAGTCAGAAACACAGGGGGCAGACAGACCCAGTACTTC
TRBV4-2	TRBD2	-	TRBJ2-7	CASSQDDGLEGYEQYF	TGTGCCAGCAGCCAAGATGATGGACTAGAGGGGTACGAGCAGTACTTC
TRBV6-1	TRBD2	-	TRBJ2-5	CASSELAGGQETQYF	TGTGCCAGCAGTGAACTAGCGGGAGGGCAAGAGACCCAGTACTTC
TRBV29-1	-	once	TRBJ1-2	CSVAGANYGYTF	TGCAGCGTTGCAGGGGCCAACTATGGCTACACCTTC
TRBV27	-	-	TRBJ2-3	CASSPPGESVGDTQYF	TGTGCCAGCAGTCCCCCGGGAGAGAGTGTAGGAGATACGCAGTATTTT
TRBV12-3/TRBV12-4	-	-	TRBJ2-5	CASSSWAQETQYF	TGTGCCAGCAGTTCGTGGGCCCAAGAGACCCAGTACTTC
TRBV3-1/TRBV3-2	-	few	TRBJ2-7	CASSQGTAVSYEQYF	TGTGCCAGCAGCCAAGGGACAGCTGTTTCCTACGAGCAGTACTTC
TRBV13	TRBD1	-	TRBJ1-2	CASSTLRGQGVTF	TGTGCCAGCAGCACCCTCCGGGGACAGGGGGTGACCTTC
TRBV28	-	once	TRBJ1-1	CATAPTPGRTEAFF	TGTGCCACCGCCCCAACCCCCGGGAGGACTGAAGCTTTCTTT
TRBV19	-	-	TRBJ2-3	CASSMGGTDTQYF	TGTGCCAGTAGTATGGGCGGGACAGATACGCAGTATTTT
TRBV19	-	-	TRBJ2-1	CASSIRPYKAGSSYNEQFF	TGTGCCAGTAGTATCCGCCCCTATAAGGCGGGATCATCCTACAATGAGCAGTTCTTC
TRBV6-1	-	-	TRBJ2-1	CASSERGGSYNEQFF	TGTGCCAGCAGTGAAAGGGGGGGATCCTACAATGAGCAGTTCTTC
TRBV7-9	TRBD1	once	TRBJ1-2	CASSRGTGPVAGGYTF	TGTGCCAGCAGCCGAGGGACAGGGCCGGTTGCAGGAGGCTACACCTTC
TRBV5-4	TRBD1	-	TRBJ2-7	CASSWTGGNEQYF	TGTGCCAGCAGCTGGACAGGGGGGAACGAGCAGTACTTC
TRBV19	TRBD1	-	TRBJ2-1	CASSEGDRYNEQFF	TGTGCCAGTAGTGAGGGGGACAGGTACAATGAGCAGTTCTTC
TRBV2	TRBD1	-	TRBJ2-7	CASSLLGQGGSLEQYF	TGTGCCAGCAGTCTTCTCGGACAGGGGGGTAGTCTCGAGCAGTACTTC
TRBV29-1	TRBD1	-	TRBJ2-1	CSVAQGVRYNEQFF	TGCAGCGTTGCCCAGGGGGTTAGGTACAATGAGCAGTTCTTC
TRBV4-1	TRBD2	-	TRBJ2-2	CASSQGLAGDTGELFF	TGCGCCAGCAGCCAAGGACTAGCGGGAGACACCGGGGAGCTGTTTTTT
TRBV5-4	-	-	TRBJ2-2	CASSHPDSNRNTGELFF	TGTGCCAGCAGCCATCCGGACAGCAACCGAAACACCGGGGAGCTGTTTTTT
TRBV5-1	TRBD1	few	TRBJ1-6	CASSLDRGWNSPLHF	TGCGCCAGCAGCTTGGACAGGGGGTGGAATTCACCCCTCCACTTT
TRBV28	TRBD1	-	TRBJ2-7	CASRPGTEGYEQYF	TGTGCCAGCAGACCCGGGACAGAGGGCTACGAGCAGTACTTC
TRBV24-1	-	-	TRBJ2-1	CATSLLPGGRDTDYSYNEQFF	TGTGCCACCAGCCTCCTCCCGGGGGGCCGGGACACCGATTATTCCTACAATGAGCAGTTCTTC
TRBV18	TRBD2	many	TRBJ2-5	CASSPRAAGPQETQYF	TGTGCCAGCTCACCACGTGCAGCGGGGCCGCAAGAGACCCAGTACTTC
TRBV27	TRBD2	-	TRBJ2-3	CASSFKVGLAGATDTQYF	TGTGCCAGCAGTTTTAAAGTGGGGCTAGCGGGAGCGACAGATACGCAGTATTTT